This TCR beta chain emerged from a study of cytomegalovirus exposure and HLA in healthy donors (dated by TCRdb to 2016 to 2017). About the study as a whole: An earlier analysis of approximately 640 of the donors reported 250 to 300 Gb of sequence data and 117 million unique TCR beta sequences from some 180 million T cells. The aim of the study was to test whether cataloging public T cell receptors could identify signatures of past pathogen exposure. All discovery cohort repertoires had been generated on a single sequencing platform. Roughly 300 gigabases of sequencing data and roughly 90 million unique TCR sequences were included in an early release covering roughly 600 HLA-typed donors. An earlier analysis of several hundred of the donors used high-throughput TCR beta sequencing to judge whether each TCR beta V gene segment behaved as functional or pseudogenic. A later genetic analysis took genome-wide SNP genotypes for about three fifths of the roughly 700 donors and used that subset as a discovery cohort. Using immunosequencing, the study profiled T cell repertoires from fewer than 850 subjects and related those repertoires to cytomegalovirus serostatus. Roughly 5 DR-DQ haplotypes were handled as single units for association and clustering, since linkage in the cohort was strong. Typing coverage varied by locus: roughly 620-630 donors for A, B, C, DRB1 and DQB1; roughly 560 for DQA1; about 600 for DPA1; more than 450 for DPB1. A later analysis re-analyzed previously published TCR beta repertoires from 550 to 700 donors and added high-resolution HLA genotyping to study TCR occurrence patterns. The genetic ancestry cluster associated with self-reported Caucasian donors included around four fifths of the roughly 380 genotyped donors. The study combined high-throughput TCR immunosequencing, statistical association of individual TCRs with disease status, and machine learning to predict cytomegalovirus infection status. Alongside the repertoire data, information on donor age, sex, ethnicity and CMV serostatus was compiled. Among about 400 genotyped donors of the cohort, an average of approximately 240,000 unique TCR beta nucleotide sequences was sequenced per donor, of which roughly 17% were non-productive. In addition to the first cohort of 666 subjects, a separate validation cohort of 120 different subjects was used. HLA typing included class I and class II loci at four-digit resolution. Rather than drawing on any new phenotypic data, the later analysis identified candidate immune exposures from TCR beta sequences and the way those sequences occurred across donors.

Library prep was done by the immunoSEQ multiplex PCR assay. A mixture of 60 forward primers for TCR Vbeta segments and 13 reverse primers for TCR Jbeta segments was used in the multiplex PCR. A multiplex PCR assay on genomic DNA amplified the CDR3 region of rearranged TCR beta genes. On the Illumina HiSeq System, the amplified TCR beta libraries were sequenced as 87-base-pair reads. As for the original processing: A later analysis counted approximately 76 million unique TCR beta chains across the 670 or so repertoires, and some 11 million of these chains were shared by at least two donors. A nearest-neighbor algorithm error-corrected the raw reads and collapsed the reads into unique sequences, merging closely related sequences to remove PCR and sequencing errors. Alignment of CDR3 sequences to IMGT reference sequences was used to assign V, D and J gene segments. For a sequence to be retained, a match of at least six nucleotides was required to both a V gene segment and a J gene segment. Rearrangements were classified as productive when the CDR3 lacked stop codons and remained in frame with V and J, and all other rearrangements were classified as non-productive. CDR3 was defined by IMGT convention, running from the second conserved V-encoded cysteine to the conserved J-encoded phenylalanine. The earlier analysis of about 570 of the donors excluded any sequence lacking an unambiguous match to a single V gene segment. An earlier analysis of fewer than 750 of the donors called V segments functional above 56.7% productive rearrangements and segregating when the between-donor standard deviation exceeded 5%. To diagnose cytomegalovirus status from the catalog of TCR beta chain sequences, a statistical classification framework was built. V and J gene assignment, in a later analysis, came from comparing TCR nucleotide sequences with IMGT/GENE-DB human TR gene sequences. Using the TCRdist pipeline, a later analysis assigned CDR3 sequences along with most-parsimonious VDJ recombination scenarios. In a later analysis, each TCR beta chain was defined by its CDR3 amino acid sequence together with its V-gene family, and reads lacking a unique V-gene family were excluded. In a later analysis, fewer than 650 highly shared, low-generation-probability nucleotide sequences were removed to address suspected cross-contamination and a sequencing artifact. In a later analysis, a clonal expansion index for each public chain was calculated from normalized within-repertoire ranks of inferred template counts. A later analysis computed generation probabilities with a VDJ recombination model fitted to out-of-frame rearrangements, and checked the results against IGoR. Hypergeometric tests were used in a later analysis to score TCR-TCR, TCR-HLA and TCR-CMV co-occurrence, with a repertoire-size bias correction applied to the TCR pairs. False discovery rates were estimated in a later analysis by permuting HLA or CMV assignments 20 times. A later analysis grouped co-occurring TCRs with DBSCAN, adding TCRdist sequence similarity when clustering within HLA-allele-positive subsets. For co-occurrence clustering, repertoires with fewer than 30,000 or more than 120,000 public chains were excluded, along with five or six repertoires with anomalous nucleotide sharing. TCRdb stores this immuneACCESS table with in-frame sequences only. Part of the clones is absent; in the studies checked, under half of the shortfall reflects unresolved V genes, and no reason is known for the rest. The D gene and trimming were derived from the DNA, and the V and J assignments and clone size from that table. For this sample the table gives roughly 150,000 clones, of which 75% to 80% were detected only once. About 1.7% of the sample is held by the ten biggest clonotypes.

Germline trimming amounts to 4 bases on V and 0 bases on J, with 5 as the count of junction bases outside the gene matches. The CDR3 sequence holds 17 residues, the cysteine and phenylalanine included. The entry retains the CDR3 DNA only, 51 bases that are in frame from base 1. CDR1 and CDR2 are drawn from the germline V gene: SGHRS, YFSETQ. In total, about 650 healthy bone marrow donors made up the cohort. At the time of sampling, every cohort member was nominally healthy, though immune exposures that went unrecorded were likely present. The donor tested CMV seronegative, placing the donor among the 350 to 400 seronegative members of the cohort. Every donor gave a peripheral blood sample, and the peripheral blood mononuclear cells from that sample were used for TCR beta sequencing. Genomic DNA was extracted from the blood cell samples with the Qiagen DNeasy Blood Extraction Kit. General findings and caveats noted by the study authors: According to a later analysis, TCR association rates differed among HLA loci, with DRB1 alleles showing the most associated TCRs and HLA-C alleles showing the fewest. The study listed 164 TCR beta chains as associated with cytomegalovirus. Correlated functional status among segregating V segments might be attributable to linkage disequilibrium, but an unknown experimental factor could not be ruled out. Three of the identified cytomegalovirus-associated TCR beta chains were confirmed in vitro to be specific for cytomegalovirus antigens. In this cohort, only TCR beta chains were sequenced, and detectable features were limited by the absence of alpha or paired-chain data. An association between a missense DCLRE1C variant and V-gene and J-gene trimming of TCR beta chains was found in a later genetic analysis and replicated in an independent cohort. Because counts were too low, about 15 rarely observed V segments, including chromosome 9 orphons, were left out of the earlier analysis of some 640 of the donors. A later analysis found that most CMV-associated TCR beta chains appeared HLA-restricted, with HLA associations seemingly driven largely by CMV exposure. In a later analysis, around 17,000 TCR beta sequences were associated with specific HLA alleles at a false discovery rate of 0.05. According to a later genetic analysis, donors in an Asian-associated ancestry cluster had fewer N-insertions in productive TCRs than the approximately 700-donor mean. Because HLA typing was unavailable for some donors at each locus, only the typed subset was used in association tests. While some public TCRs were present in many individuals, most TCR sequences turned up only very rarely across donors. A later analysis found that HLA-associated TCR beta chains were more clonally expanded and had lower generation probabilities than equally common non-associated chains. The authors suggested that the approach could potentially be extended to other disease states and immunological phenotypes. Some IMGT-functional V segments, including TRBV6-2 and TRBV6-3, could not be distinguished by the 87-base-pair reads and were therefore excluded. Roughly uniform sequencing depth across donors was assumed in presence/absence analyses, although this assumption may not hold. The sequencing pipeline was judged likely to have produced a cluster of highly shared sequence variants as a technical artifact. The classifier was reported to diagnose cytomegalovirus status with high specificity and sensitivity in both the original and validation cohorts. The only immune exposure information available for the cohort was CMV serostatus. In a later analysis, several top co-occurrence clusters were reported to appear linked to parvovirus B19, influenza, CMV and Epstein-Barr virus. A further reported finding was that TCR beta sequences accurately predicted the HLA-A and HLA-B alleles for most subjects in the first cohort. In an earlier analysis of 587 of the donors, most TCR beta V segments appeared in productive rearrangements about 90% or about 30% of the time, broadly matching IMGT annotations. Assigning TCR associations to individual alleles was difficult when HLA alleles, especially DR and DQ, strongly co-occurred.

In its sample, this clone was seen a few times. There is no known antigen for this receptor. Base qualities are not at hand, and no much larger clone is one base apart. The sequenced sample consisted of PBMCs. The rearranged segments are TRBV5-1 and TRBJ2-5, and 14 bases in between align with TRBD2. This receptor was identified in a woman in her twenties or thirties in good health and CMV-seronegative. The CDR3 reads CASSPGLAGGYQETQYF. The nucleotides read TGCGCCAGCAGCCCAGGACTAGCGGGGGGTTACCAAGAGACCCAGTACTTC.